Below, 12 T cell receptor beta chains from the same sample are listed, as sequenced in a study of T-cell reconstitution after alpha-beta-depleted transplantation in children. Unique molecular identifiers were used to barcode this TCRbeta library. TCRdb re-called the PCR reads with MiXCR, one entry per CDR3 protein. This table holds a few hundred thousand distinct CDR3 sequences, over 9.5% found once. Specimen: PBMCs from the stem cell graft donor, collected from the stem cell graft. These receptors were collected from a human donor who donated a stem cell graft to a child with SCID.

This clonotype was seen at least ten times. CDR3 loop: CASSFGEDSNYGYTF. CDR3 coding DNA: TGTGCCAGCAGCTTTGGCGAGGACAGTAACTATGGCTACACCTTC. The J gene is TRBJ1-2, the V gene TRBV5-5; possible D gene TRBD1, 6 bases. CDR3 length: 15 amino acids. Germline V gene data show CDR1 as SGHKS and CDR2 as YYEKEE (reference sequence). Trimming took 2 bases from V and 1 from J, leaving 12 bases between them.

DNA for the CDR3: TGTGCCAGCGGCCCCGGGGTCCTCTGGGTGGGTACAAGAGAGACCCAGTACTTC. It specifies CASGPGVLWVGTRETQYF. The chain recombines TRBV4-2 with TRBJ2-5, with D possibly being TRBD2 (5 bases). The V gene lost 8 bases and the J gene lost 4 bases, with 29 bases spanning the gap. The CDR3 loop spans 18 amino acids. Looked up from germline, CDR1 is LGHNA and CDR2 is YNFKEQ.

This clonotype was seen ten or more times. The chain is built from TRBV9 and TRBJ2-3, with D hard to call. The CDR3 covers 15 residues. Trimming left V 4 bases short and J 2 bases short, with 14 bases between. Per the germline V gene, CDR1 is SGDLS and CDR2 is YYNGEE. CDR3 amino acids: CASSSTLAPTDTQYF. Here the CDR3 DNA reads TGTGCCAGCAGCTCGACCCTCGCCCCCACAGATACGCAGTATTTT.

There are many counts of this clonotype. The gene calls are TRBV7-3 and TRBJ1-5, with TRBD1 as a possible D gene (6 bases). The CDR3 extends over 13 amino acids. Germline CDR1 and CDR2: SGHTA and FQGTGA. The V end was cut by 5 bases, the J end by 3 bases, with 8 bases between. CDR3 in amino acids: CASSQGPNQPQHF. In DNA form, the CDR3 reads TGTGCCAGCAGCCAGGGGCCCAATCAGCCCCAGCATTTT.

This clonotype was counted a few times. The chain joins TRBV29-1 to TRBJ2-3; the D is unclear. The CDR3 runs to 12 residues. V gave up 7 bases and J gave up 6 bases, with 14 bases separating them. Germline V gene data show CDR1 as SQVTM and CDR2 as ANQGSEA. The CDR3 protein is CSAYNAADTQYF. In DNA form, the CDR3 reads TGCAGCGCTTATAACGCCGCGGATACGCAGTATTTT.

This clonotype was observed at least ten times. The DNA of the CDR3 is TGCAGCGTTGTTGGGTCAGGCCACGAGCAGTACTTC. Translation: CSVVGSGHEQYF. The chain is built from TRBV29-1 and TRBJ2-7; D unclear. Germline V CDR1 and CDR2: SQVTM, ANQGSEA. Trimming left V 4 bases short and J 5 bases short, with 12 bases between. The CDR3 totals 12 residues.

This clonotype was seen ten or more times. The V and J genes are TRBV5-1 and TRBJ2-3; D may be TRBD2 (5 bases). With 0 bases removed from V and 0 bases from J, the gap between germline ends came to 11 bases. This CDR3 region has 16 residues. Germline V lookup: CDR1 SGHRS, CDR2 YFSETQ. CDR3 sequence reads: CASSLAGWLSTDTQYF. In DNA form, the CDR3 reads TGCGCCAGCAGCTTGGCGGGGTGGCTGAGCACAGATACGCAGTATTTT.

This clonotype was detected ten times or more. The chain links TRBV6-1 to TRBJ2-5; D is perhaps TRBD1 or TRBD2 (6 bases each). With 4 bases removed from V and 3 bases from J, the gap between germline ends came to 15 bases. Germline V CDR1 and CDR2: MNHNS, SASEGT. This CDR3 is 15 amino acids long. The CDR3 sequence is CASSGGKGGEETQYF. In nucleotides, the CDR3 is TGTGCCAGCAGTGGCGGAAAGGGGGGCGAAGAGACCCAGTACTTC.

This clonotype was seen ten or more times. The V and J genes are TRBV11-2 and TRBJ1-1, with D maybe TRBD1 (6 bases). CDR1 SGHAT and CDR2 FQNNGV come from the germline V gene. V lost 2 bases, J lost 1 base, and 11 bases lay in between. This CDR3 is built from 15 residues. CDR3: CASSLYRVRNTEAFF. The CDR3 DNA reads as TGTGCCAGCAGCTTATACAGGGTGAGGAACACTGAAGCTTTCTTT.

There are many counts of this clonotype. The CDR3 region is CASSQQSSQEAFF. The CDR3 DNA reads TGCGCCAGCAGCCAACAGTCATCCCAAGAAGCTTTCTTT. The chain employs TRBV5-1 and TRBJ1-1, with unresolved D. Trimming shortened V by 4 bases and J by 8 bases, and 15 bases separated the two germline ends. Germline V gene lookup returns CDR1 SGHRS and CDR2 YFSETQ. This CDR3 comprises 13 residues.

This clonotype was observed at least ten times. The rearrangement uses TRBV6-1 and TRBJ1-2; possibly TRBD1 for D (5 bases). The V gene's germline CDR1 is MNHNS and CDR2 SASEGT. The length of the CDR3 is 16 residues. V dropped 6 bases and J dropped 0 bases, with 17 bases sitting between them. The CDR3 sequence is CASRPRPGHTNYGYTF. DNA for the CDR3: TGTGCCAGCAGACCTCGCCCAGGACACACTAACTATGGCTACACCTTC.

The table lists this clonotype with many counts. The rearrangement links TRBV5-7 to TRBJ1-1; 7 nucleotides line up with TRBD1. TRBV5-7 is designated an ORF whose function remains uncertain. The junction had 4 bases not matched to a gene; V was cut back by 4 bases and J by 1 base. The CDR3 is 14 amino acids. The CDR3 DNA sequence: TGTGCCAGCAGCGGAGACAGGGAGAACACTGAAGCTTTCTTT. Residues: CASSGDRENTEAFF.